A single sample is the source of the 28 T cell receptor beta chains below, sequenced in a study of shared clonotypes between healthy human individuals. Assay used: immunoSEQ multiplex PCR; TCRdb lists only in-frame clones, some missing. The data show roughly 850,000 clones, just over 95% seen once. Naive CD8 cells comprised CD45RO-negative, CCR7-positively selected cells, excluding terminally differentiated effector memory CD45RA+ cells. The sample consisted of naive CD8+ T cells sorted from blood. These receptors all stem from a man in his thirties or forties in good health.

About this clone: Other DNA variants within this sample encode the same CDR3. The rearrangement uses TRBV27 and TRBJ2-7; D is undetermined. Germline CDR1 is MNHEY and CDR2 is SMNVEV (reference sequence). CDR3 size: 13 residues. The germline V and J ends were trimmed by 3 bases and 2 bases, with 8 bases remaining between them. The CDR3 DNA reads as TGTGCCAGCAGTTTCGGCAGAGCCTACGAGCAGTACTTC. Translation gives CASSFGRAYEQYF.

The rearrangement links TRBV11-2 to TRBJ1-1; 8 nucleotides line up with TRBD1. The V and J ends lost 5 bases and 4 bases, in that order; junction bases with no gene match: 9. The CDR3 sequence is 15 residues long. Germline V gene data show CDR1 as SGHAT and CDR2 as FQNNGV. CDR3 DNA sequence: TGTGCCAGCAGCGAAGGACAGGGCTTGGTCACTGAAGCTTTCTTT. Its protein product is CASSEGQGLVTEAFF.

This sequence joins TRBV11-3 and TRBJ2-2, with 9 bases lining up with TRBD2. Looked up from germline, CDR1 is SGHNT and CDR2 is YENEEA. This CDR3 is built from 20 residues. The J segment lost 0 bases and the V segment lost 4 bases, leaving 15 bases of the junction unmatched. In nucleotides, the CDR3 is TGTGCCAGCAGCTCCTCAGGGGGGCTAGCGGGACCCACGAACACCGGGGAGCTGTTTTTT. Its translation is CASSSSGGLAGPTNTGELFF.

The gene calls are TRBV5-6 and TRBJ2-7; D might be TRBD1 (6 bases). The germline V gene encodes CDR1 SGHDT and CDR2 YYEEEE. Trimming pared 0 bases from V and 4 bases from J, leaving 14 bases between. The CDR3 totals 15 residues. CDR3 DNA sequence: TGTGCCAGCAGCTTGGCGGTGGACAGCCCATACGAGCAGTACTTC. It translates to CASSLAVDSPYEQYF.

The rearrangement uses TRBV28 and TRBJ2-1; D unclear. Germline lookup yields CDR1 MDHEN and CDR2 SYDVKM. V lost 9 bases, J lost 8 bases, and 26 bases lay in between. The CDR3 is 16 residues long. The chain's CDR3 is CARPGPLQCGIDEQFF. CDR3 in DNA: TGTGCCAGGCCAGGACCTCTCCAGTGTGGTATCGATGAGCAGTTCTTC.

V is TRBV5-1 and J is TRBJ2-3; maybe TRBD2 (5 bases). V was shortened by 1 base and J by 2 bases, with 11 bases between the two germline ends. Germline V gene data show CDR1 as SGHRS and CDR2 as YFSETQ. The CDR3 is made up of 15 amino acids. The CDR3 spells CASSLQSGHTDTQYF. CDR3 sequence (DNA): TGCGCCAGCAGCTTGCAAAGCGGCCACACAGATACGCAGTATTTT.

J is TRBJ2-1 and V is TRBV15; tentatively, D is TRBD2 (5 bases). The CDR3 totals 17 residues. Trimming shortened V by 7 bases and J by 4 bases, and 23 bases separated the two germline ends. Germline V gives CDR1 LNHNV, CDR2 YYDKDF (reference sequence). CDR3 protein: CATKVAVSAVDYNEQFF. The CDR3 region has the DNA TGTGCCACCAAGGTTGCCGTATCAGCGGTGGATTACAATGAGCAGTTCTTC.

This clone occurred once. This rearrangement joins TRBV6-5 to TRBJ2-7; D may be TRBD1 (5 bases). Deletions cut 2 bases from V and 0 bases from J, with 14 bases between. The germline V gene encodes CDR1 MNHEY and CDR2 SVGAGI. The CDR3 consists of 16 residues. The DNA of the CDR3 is TGTGCCAGCAGTTACGCATTTGGAGACAGCTCCTACGAGCAGTACTTC. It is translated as CASSYAFGDSSYEQYF.

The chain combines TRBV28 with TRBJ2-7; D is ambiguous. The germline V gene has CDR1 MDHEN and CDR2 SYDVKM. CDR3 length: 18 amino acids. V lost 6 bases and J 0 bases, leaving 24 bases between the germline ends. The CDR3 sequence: CASSLPLRQPISSYEQYF. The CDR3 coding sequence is TGTGCCAGCAGCCTTCCCTTGAGGCAGCCGATCTCCTCCTACGAGCAGTACTTC.

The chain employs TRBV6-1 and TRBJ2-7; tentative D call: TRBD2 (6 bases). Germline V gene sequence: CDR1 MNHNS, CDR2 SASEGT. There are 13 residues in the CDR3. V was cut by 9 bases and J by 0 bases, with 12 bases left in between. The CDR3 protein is CASGWGDSYEQYF. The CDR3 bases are TGTGCCAGTGGTTGGGGGGACTCCTACGAGCAGTACTTC.

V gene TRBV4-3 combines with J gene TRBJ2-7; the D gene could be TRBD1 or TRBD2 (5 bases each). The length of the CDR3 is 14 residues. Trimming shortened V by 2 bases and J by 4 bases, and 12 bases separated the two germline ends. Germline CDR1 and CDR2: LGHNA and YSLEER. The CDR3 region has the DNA TGCGCCAGCAGCCAAATGGGACGGCCATACGAGCAGTACTTC. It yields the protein CASSQMGRPYEQYF.

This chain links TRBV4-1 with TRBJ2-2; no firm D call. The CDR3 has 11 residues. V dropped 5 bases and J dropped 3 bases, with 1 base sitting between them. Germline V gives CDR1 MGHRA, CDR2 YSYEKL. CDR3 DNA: TGCGCCAGCAGCTACACCGGGGAGCTGTTTTTT. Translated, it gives CASSYTGELFF.

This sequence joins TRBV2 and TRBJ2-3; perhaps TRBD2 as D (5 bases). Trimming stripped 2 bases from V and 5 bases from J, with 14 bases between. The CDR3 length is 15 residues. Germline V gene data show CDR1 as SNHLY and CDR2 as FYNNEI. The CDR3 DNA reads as TGTGCCAGCAGTGAATTGTACGGGGTTATAGATACGCAGTATTTT. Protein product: CASSELYGVIDTQYF.

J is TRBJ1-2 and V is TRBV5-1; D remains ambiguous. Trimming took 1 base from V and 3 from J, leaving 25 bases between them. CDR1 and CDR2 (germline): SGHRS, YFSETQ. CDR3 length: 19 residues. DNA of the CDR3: TGCGCCAGCAGCTTGACAGCATCAGGACGGTTTATGAGCGACTATGGCTACACCTTC. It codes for CASSLTASGRFMSDYGYTF.

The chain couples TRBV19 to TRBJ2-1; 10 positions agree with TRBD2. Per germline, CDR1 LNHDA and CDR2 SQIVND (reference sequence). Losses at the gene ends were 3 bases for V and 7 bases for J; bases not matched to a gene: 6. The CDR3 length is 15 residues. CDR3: CASSMIAGGDNEQFF. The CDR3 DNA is TGTGCCAGTAGTATGATAGCGGGAGGCGATAATGAGCAGTTCTTC.

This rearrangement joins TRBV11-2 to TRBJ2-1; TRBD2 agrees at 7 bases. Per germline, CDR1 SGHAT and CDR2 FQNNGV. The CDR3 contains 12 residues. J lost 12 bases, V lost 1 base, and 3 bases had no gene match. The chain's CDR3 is CASSLGGGVQFF. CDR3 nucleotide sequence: TGTGCCAGCAGCTTAGGGGGAGGGGTGCAGTTCTTC.

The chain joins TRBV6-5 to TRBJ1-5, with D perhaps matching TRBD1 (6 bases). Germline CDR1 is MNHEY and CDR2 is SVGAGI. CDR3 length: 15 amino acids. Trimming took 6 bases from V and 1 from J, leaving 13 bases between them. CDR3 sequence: CASRYRVGSNQPQHF. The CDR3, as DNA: TGTGCCAGCAGATACAGGGTTGGGAGCAATCAGCCCCAGCATTTT.

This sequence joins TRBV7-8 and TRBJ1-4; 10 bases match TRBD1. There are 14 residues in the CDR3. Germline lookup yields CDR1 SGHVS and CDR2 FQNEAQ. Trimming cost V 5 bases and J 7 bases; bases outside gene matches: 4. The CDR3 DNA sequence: TGTGCCAGCAGCCAAGACAGGGGGCGTGAAAAACTGTTTTTT. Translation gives CASSQDRGREKLFF.

For the CDR3, the DNA is TGCGCCAGCAGCCCAGGGACTAGCGGGATTTACGAGCAGTACTTC. The encoded protein is CASSPGTSGIYEQYF. The chain couples TRBV4-3 to TRBJ2-7, with 13 bases lining up with TRBD2. Germline CDR1 reads LGHNA; CDR2 reads YSLEER. V lost 4 bases and J lost 4; bases outside the gene matches: 4. The CDR3 is 15 residues long.

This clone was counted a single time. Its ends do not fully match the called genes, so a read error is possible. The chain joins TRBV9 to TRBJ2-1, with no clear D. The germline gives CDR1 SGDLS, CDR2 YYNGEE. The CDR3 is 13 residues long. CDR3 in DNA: TGTGCCAGCAGCGTAGCCGCCTACGATGAGCAGTTCTTC. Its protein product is CASSVAAYDEQFF. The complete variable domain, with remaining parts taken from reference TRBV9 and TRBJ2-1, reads DSGVTQTPKHLITATGQRVTLRCSPRSGDLSVYWYQQSLDQGLQFLIQYYNGEERAKGNILERFSAQQFPDLHSELNLSSLELGDSALYFCASSVAAYDEQFFGPGTRLTVL.

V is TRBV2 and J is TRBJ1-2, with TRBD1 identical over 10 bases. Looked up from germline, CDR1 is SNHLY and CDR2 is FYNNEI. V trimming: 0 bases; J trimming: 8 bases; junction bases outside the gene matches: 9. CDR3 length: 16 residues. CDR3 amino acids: CASSEALRGTGVGYTF. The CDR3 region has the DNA TGTGCCAGCAGTGAAGCCCTAAGGGGGACAGGGGTCGGCTACACCTTC. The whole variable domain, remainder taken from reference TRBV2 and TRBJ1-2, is EPEVTQTPSHQVTQMGQEVILRCVPISNHLYFYWYRQILGQKVEFLVSFYNNEISEKSEIFDDQFSVERPDGSNFTLKIRSTKLEDSAMYFCASSEALRGTGVGYTFGSGTRLTVV.

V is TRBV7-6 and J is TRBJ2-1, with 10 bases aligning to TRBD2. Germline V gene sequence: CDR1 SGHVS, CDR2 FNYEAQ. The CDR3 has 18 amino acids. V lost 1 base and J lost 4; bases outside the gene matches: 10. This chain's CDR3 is CASSLEGGLAGAYNEQFF. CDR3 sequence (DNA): TGTGCCAGCAGCTTAGAAGGCGGCCTAGCGGGGGCTTACAATGAGCAGTTCTTC.

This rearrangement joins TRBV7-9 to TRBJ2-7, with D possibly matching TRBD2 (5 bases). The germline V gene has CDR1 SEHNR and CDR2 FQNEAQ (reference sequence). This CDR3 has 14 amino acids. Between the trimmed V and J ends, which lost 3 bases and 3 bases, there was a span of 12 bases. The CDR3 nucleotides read TGTGCCAGCAGCTTTCGCACTAGTTTCTACGAGCAGTACTTC. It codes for CASSFRTSFYEQYF.

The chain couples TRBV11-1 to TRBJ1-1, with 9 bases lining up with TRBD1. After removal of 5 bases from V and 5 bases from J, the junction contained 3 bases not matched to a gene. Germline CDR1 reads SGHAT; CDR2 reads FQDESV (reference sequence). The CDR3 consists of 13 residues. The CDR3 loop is CASSPGTGTEAFF. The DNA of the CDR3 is TGTGCCAGCAGCCCCGGGACAGGGACTGAAGCTTTCTTT.

The CDR3 region has the DNA TGTGCCAGCAGACTCACTCGGGGTAAGGGCGCGAATGAGCAGTTCTTC. Encoded protein: CASRLTRGKGANEQFF. The chain couples TRBV7-9 to TRBJ2-1, with D perhaps matching TRBD2 (5 bases). The V end lost 6 bases, the J end lost 7 bases, and 22 bases lay between the germline ends. CDR1 SEHNR and CDR2 FQNEAQ come from the germline V gene (reference sequence). This CDR3 region has 16 residues.

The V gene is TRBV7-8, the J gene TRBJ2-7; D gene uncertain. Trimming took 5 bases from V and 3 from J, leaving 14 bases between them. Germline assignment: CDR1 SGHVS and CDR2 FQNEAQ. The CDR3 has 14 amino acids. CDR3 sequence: CASSETGPSYEQYF. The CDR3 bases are TGTGCCAGCAGCGAGACCGGCCCTAGCTACGAGCAGTACTTC.

DNA for the CDR3: TGCGCCAGCAAACCGGGACAGGGGTCCTACGAGCAGTACTTC. It translates to CASKPGQGSYEQYF. The rearrangement joins TRBV10-2 to TRBJ2-7, with 10 bases identical to TRBD1. The CDR3 is made up of 14 amino acids. From germline, CDR1 is WSHSY and CDR2 SAAADI. With V trimmed by 7 bases and J by 1 base, 4 bases remained unmatched.

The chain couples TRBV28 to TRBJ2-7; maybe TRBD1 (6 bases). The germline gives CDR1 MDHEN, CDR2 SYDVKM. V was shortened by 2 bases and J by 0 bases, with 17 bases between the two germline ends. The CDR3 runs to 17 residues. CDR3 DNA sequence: TGTGCCAGCAGTTTAGTAAAAAGGGGGACCCACTCCTACGAGCAGTACTTC. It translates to CASSLVKRGTHSYEQYF.